This T cell receptor (beta chain) was identified during a study of T-cell memory formation after mild COVID-19 (TCRdb year 2021). For the wider study: TCR sequence clusters from the two donors were found to be largely donor specific. Longitudinal TCRalpha and TCRbeta repertoire sequencing tracked T-cell clones expanding and contracting after mild COVID-19 in a couple of donors. Two young, previously healthy adult volunteers made up the cohort, one male and one female.

V was cut back by 0 bases and J by 3 bases, leaving a gap of 13 bases between them. The CDR3 runs 16 amino acids, cysteine and phenylalanine included. Only CDR3 DNA is held: 48 bases, read in frame from base 1. Taken from the germline V gene, the CDR1 and CDR2 loops are KGHDR and SFDVKD. With regard to this clonotype: Its antigen remains undetermined. Per-base quality was not reported, and no clone a single base away is much larger than it.

Ficoll-Paque density gradient centrifugation was the method used to isolate PBMCs. Here is what the overall study found, with its caveats: Whether the second-wave clones peaking on day 37 were SARS-CoV-2 specific was not confirmed. Only a couple of mild cases were covered in the study, and larger cohorts including severe cases with pre-infection samples were considered necessary. From day 15 to 85, contracting clones showed balanced CD4/CD8 phenotypes, whereas a second wave of clones that expanded from day 15 to 37 leaned towards CD4+. Contracting CD4+ clones appeared mostly in the CM and EM memory subsets, whereas CD8+ clones were enriched in EMRA. Some responding clones were detected in pre-infection memory, suggesting pre-existing cross-reactive memory T cells joined the SARS-CoV-2 response.

The listed sequencing device is Illumina NovaSeq 6000. Using 5'RACE with constant-segment primers, TCRalpha and TCRbeta cDNA libraries were constructed, with sample barcodes and unique molecular identifiers added in the process. Trizol reagent was used to extract RNA from every sample. Libraries were amplified in two PCR steps, with a second sample barcode and Illumina TruSeq adapters added in the second step. The libraries were sequenced on an Illumina NovaSeq using 2 x 150 bp paired-end reads. The study's processing was this. With migec v1.2.7, reads were demultiplexed and then collapsed into UMI-guided consensus sequences. Using mixcr v2.1.11, UMI consensuses were aligned to TRA and TRB V and J templates and then assembled into clonotypes. A clonotype was counted as expanded or contracted only if both edgeR and NoisET called the change significant, with noise models trained on biological replicates. For edgeR calls, the thresholds were a false discovery rate-adjusted p below 0.01 and a log2 fold-change of 1. PCA with hierarchical clustering of max-normalized trajectories of the 1000 most abundant clonotypes was used as exploratory dynamics analysis. The CD4 or CD8 phenotype of responding clones was assigned using the separately sequenced CD4+ and CD8+ repertoires. The raw public data were reprocessed by TCRdb itself: fastp quality trimming at Q25, MiXCR clonotype calling, in-frame beta chains only. Entries are consolidated by CDR3 protein sequence, retaining the most common genes and DNA. The authors' filters were not applied to this entry. The table for this sample lists over 300,000 distinct CDR3 sequences; under 25% of them were counted only once. Around 20% of the sample is in the top ten clones.

The rearranged segments are TRBV24-1 and TRBJ1-1; TRBD1 could be the D gene, as 6 bases match. The sequence was collected from a man in his late teens or twenties who had mild COVID-19 (a few samples of this study predate the infection). The sample titles of this study are shuffled in the database, so cell type and time point are left out; the donor was told from shared clones. The sequenced sample consisted of PBMCs or a T cell subset sorted from them (not recorded which). The CDR3 sequence is CATSDLLSGAYTEAFF. The DNA sequence follows: TGTGCCACCAGTGATTTGTTATCGGGGGCGTACACTGAAGCTTTCTTT.